These 18 T cell receptor beta chains came from one sample sequenced in a study of CD8 T cells in acute hepatitis C reinfection. Study outcomes and limitations: Preferential TRBV04 and TRBV06 usage appeared in all groups and was not explained by the naive pool.

Generated by immunoSEQ multiplex PCR, the TCRdb table keeps only in-frame clones and is missing some. The sample consists of 2,500 or so clones, about 70% of them appearing once. Specified time point: at least 347 days after estimated infection, following spontaneous clearance. The hepatitis C virus-specific receptor repertoire was characterized directly ex vivo, with no prior expansion in culture. This specimen consisted of HCV NS3-1073 tetramer-sorted CD8+ T cells from PBMCs, obtained at follow-up. These receptors originate from a man aged 40-49 years who spontaneously cleared hepatitis C infection.

This clone was seen a handful of times. The V call is TRBV9, the J call TRBJ2-5, with 8 bases that match TRBD2. Losses at the gene ends were 0 bases for V and 5 bases for J; bases not matched to a gene: 6. The CDR3 contains 15 residues. Germline V gene sequence: CDR1 SGDLS, CDR2 YYNGEE. The DNA for the CDR3 is TGTGCCAGCAGCGTAGGAGCGGGAGAACCGGAGACCCAGTACTTC. Translating it yields CASSVGAGEPETQYF.

The V and J genes are TRBV4-2 and TRBJ1-6, with 9 nucleotides matching TRBD1. Germline V gene lookup returns CDR1 LGHNA and CDR2 YNFKEQ. CDR3 length: 19 residues. Trimming took 0 bases from V and 9 from J; bases not matched to a gene: 15. DNA of the CDR3: TGTGCCAGCAGCCAAGATTTTCCCCAAGCGACAGGGGGAGGTTCACCCCTCCACTTT. Its protein product is CASSQDFPQATGGGSPLHF.

The genes are TRBV5-6 and TRBJ1-2; 7 positions agree with TRBD1. CDR3 length: 15 residues. CDR1 is SGHDT and CDR2 is YYEEEE in the germline V gene. With 1 base clipped from V and 3 bases from J, the junction kept 6 bases outside the gene matches. The CDR3 reads CASSLSGQGDYGYTF. DNA for the CDR3: TGTGCCAGCAGCTTGTCGGGCCAGGGGGACTATGGCTACACCTTC.

By share, this clone ranks as large (0.1 to 1%). The gene calls are TRBV4-3 and TRBJ2-7, with D unclear. The germline CDR1 and CDR2 sequences are LGHNA and YSLEER. This CDR3 region has 16 residues. Between the trimmed V and J ends, which lost 0 bases and 0 bases, there was a span of 12 bases. CDR3 DNA: TGCGCCAGCAGCCAAGAAGTAGGACGTTCCTCCTACGAGCAGTACTTC. This translates into CASSQEVGRSSYEQYF.

The chain employs TRBV4-2 and TRBJ2-3; a weak D match, TRBD2 (5 bases). Germline CDR1 is LGHNA and CDR2 is YNFKEQ. The CDR3 is 18 residues long. With 0 bases removed from V and 1 base from J, the gap between germline ends came to 17 bases. The CDR3 bases are TGTGCCAGCAGCCAAGAATGGTTGTCGGGGTCGGGCACAGATACGCAGTATTTT. Its translation: CASSQEWLSGSGTDTQYF.

The chain employs TRBV2 and TRBJ2-7, with 10 bases fitting TRBD1. Germline V gene sequence: CDR1 SNHLY, CDR2 FYNNEI. The CDR3 contains 14 residues. Unmatched junction bases numbered 8, after V lost 8 bases and J lost 4 bases. CDR3 nucleotides: TGTGCCAGCGTGGTGGGGACAGGGGTTTACGAGCAGTACTTC. Translating it yields CASVVGTGVYEQYF.

The chain uses TRBV5-4 and TRBJ1-1, with unresolved D. This CDR3 is 13 amino acids long. Germline lookup yields CDR1 SGHNT and CDR2 YYREEE (reference sequence). V was shortened by 4 bases and J by 5 bases, with 12 bases between the two germline ends. The DNA for the CDR3 is TGTGCCAGCAGCCAAGAAAAAGGGACTGAAGCTTTCTTT. Amino acids: CASSQEKGTEAFF.

The chain joins TRBV5-6 to TRBJ1-5, with TRBD1 matching over 9 bases. J gave up 1 base and V 4 bases, and 3 bases lay outside the gene matches. Germline CDR1 is SGHDT and CDR2 is YYEEEE. This CDR3 has 15 amino acids. CDR3 nucleotide sequence: TGTGCCAGCAGCCCGGGACAGGGAAGCAATCAGCCCCAGCATTTT. This translates into CASSPGQGSNQPQHF.

The chain combines TRBV4-1 with TRBJ2-7, with 7 positions matching TRBD1. The CDR3 has 16 residues. The trim removed 3 bases at V and 7 bases at J, leaving 15 bases unmatched. Looked up from germline, CDR1 is MGHRA and CDR2 is YSYEKL. The CDR3: CASSQTTGANPGEQYF. The CDR3 nucleotides are TGCGCCAGCAGCCAGACTACAGGGGCCAACCCCGGGGAGCAGTACTTC.

The chain joins TRBV7-6 to TRBJ1-2, with a possible D match to TRBD1 (5 bases). V was clipped by 6 bases and J by 4 bases, with 12 bases between them. This CDR3 contains 13 residues. CDR1 is SGHVS, CDR2 FNYEAQ, per germline. CDR3 bases: TGTGCCAGCAGTGACCCAGGGACCTATGGCTACACCTTC. Protein sequence: CASSDPGTYGYTF.

The rearrangement joins TRBV5-6 to TRBJ1-3, with 8 bases aligning to TRBD1. The CDR3 extends over 15 amino acids. CDR1 is SGHDT, CDR2 YYEEEE, per germline. The V and J ends lost 1 base and 4 bases, in that order; junction bases with no gene match: 4. The CDR3 loop reads CASSLWTGPGNTIYF. The DNA of the CDR3 is TGTGCCAGCAGCTTGTGGACAGGGCCAGGAAACACCATATATTTT.

This sequence joins TRBV18 and TRBJ2-7; D is unresolved. Trimming left V 4 bases short and J 7 bases short, with 8 bases between. CDR1 and CDR2 from the germline V gene are KGHSH and LQKENI. The CDR3 totals 11 residues. CDR3 protein: CASSRPGEQYF. The CDR3 DNA follows: TGTGCCAGCTCACGCCCCGGGGAGCAGTACTTC.

The chain joins TRBV7-6 to TRBJ2-1; D might be TRBD1 or TRBD2, each matching 6 bases. Germline assignment: CDR1 SGHVS and CDR2 FNYEAQ. V shed 4 bases and J shed 6 bases, with 13 bases lying between them. The CDR3 has 14 residues. The CDR3 reads CASSSWGAGNEQFF. The CDR3 DNA sequence: TGTGCCAGCAGCTCCTGGGGGGCTGGCAATGAGCAGTTCTTC.

J is TRBJ1-1 and V is TRBV30; D might be TRBD1 (6 bases). The germline CDR1 and CDR2 sequences are GTSNPN and SVGIG (reference sequence). The CDR3 consists of 12 residues. Between the trimmed V and J ends, which lost 5 bases and 4 bases, there was a span of 11 bases. The CDR3 bases are TGTGCCTGGGACCCCAGGGGCACTGAAGCTTTCTTT. Translated: CAWDPRGTEAFF.

This clone is large by share. This chain connects TRBV6-1 to TRBJ2-7; 9 nucleotides agree with TRBD1. Per the germline V gene, CDR1 is MNHNS and CDR2 is SASEGT. This CDR3 region has 15 residues. The trim removed 2 bases at V and 3 bases at J, leaving 5 bases unmatched. Here the CDR3 reads CASSELRTGDYEQYF. The CDR3 DNA reads TGTGCCAGCAGTGAACTTAGGACAGGGGACTACGAGCAGTACTTC.

In the case of this clone: One junction end disagrees with the germline gene, perhaps due to a read error. V usage is TRBV4-1 and J usage is TRBJ2-7, with D maybe TRBD1 (6 bases). This CDR3 has 14 amino acids. Germline V gene data show CDR1 as MGHRA and CDR2 as YSYEKL. CDR3 region: CASSQVLSRQAVDF. The CDR3 nucleotides are TGCGCCAGCAGCCAAGTTTTATCGAGACAGGCAGTGGACTTC.

This chain links TRBV5-1 with TRBJ2-5; 9 bases align to TRBD2. The germline V gene encodes CDR1 SGHRS and CDR2 YFSETQ. This CDR3 has 15 residues. Trimming cost V 7 bases and J 5 bases; bases outside gene matches: 12. CDR3 protein: CASGLTAGGGETQYF. Written as DNA, the CDR3 is TGCGCCAGCGGCCTAACAGCGGGAGGTGGTGAGACCCAGTACTTC.

This clone occurred once. The chain carries TRBV6-1 and TRBJ2-1; D gene uncertain. The germline CDR1 and CDR2 sequences are MNHNS and SASEGT. The CDR3 extends over 15 amino acids. V lost 1 base, J lost 9 bases, and 16 bases lay in between. CDR3 nucleotide sequence: TGTGCCAGCAGTGAAGAGGTGGGAAGATGGGGTGAGCAGTTCTTC. Its translation is CASSEEVGRWGEQFF.